These 13 T cell receptor beta chains were all obtained from the same sample, sequenced in a study of T cells expressing NK-cell markers. TCRdb re-called the 5' RACE reads; one entry per CDR3 protein, DNA not given. The record lists some 500,000 distinct CDR3 sequences, of which the ten most abundant hold 1.4%. Sequenced: blood T cells: a sorted CD56 or NKG2C T cell subset, CD4+ or CD8+ T cells, or bulk PBMC T cells (not recorded which). These receptors all stem from a woman aged 45 to 65 in good health.

The chain has TRBV20-1 and TRBJ2-4; the D call of TRBD1 rests on TCRdb alone, since no DNA is present to check it. Germline lookup yields CDR1 DFQATT and CDR2 SNEGSKA (reference sequence). The CDR3 loop spans 17 amino acids. CDR3 in amino acids: CSARGTPARTGKNIQYF.

The V gene is TRBV20-1, the J gene TRBJ1-2; with no DNA, the TCRdb D assignment of TRBD1 cannot be verified. CDR1 is DFQATT and CDR2 is SNEGSKA in the germline V gene (reference sequence). The CDR3 is 14 residues long. CDR3 in amino acids: CSARGTGASYGYTF.

The chain couples TRBV20-1 to TRBJ2-3; TCRdb indicates TRBD1, and absent DNA this call remains unverified. Germline V gives CDR1 DFQATT, CDR2 SNEGSKA (reference sequence). This CDR3 contains 16 residues. The CDR3 reads CSAIGQGLSSTDTQYF.

The chain recombines TRBV7-9 with TRBJ2-1; TCRdb picks TRBD1, but there is no DNA to check that call. The CDR3 totals 16 residues. Germline CDR1 and CDR2: SEHNR and FQNEAQ (reference sequence). The CDR3 here is CASSSTPAGIDNEQFF.

The J gene is TRBJ2-2, the V gene TRBV5-5; the TRBD2 assignment by TCRdb is unverifiable without DNA. The germline gives CDR1 SGHKS, CDR2 YYEKEE (reference sequence). The CDR3 runs 16 residues. The CDR3 protein is CASSHQGPPNTGELFF. The full variable domain, its missing parts supplied by reference TRBV5-5 and TRBJ2-2, is DAGVTQSPTHLIKTRGQQVTLRCSPISGHKSVSWYQQVLGQGPQFIFQYYEKEERGRGNFPDRFSARQFPNYSSELNVNALLLGDSALYLCASSHQGPPNTGELFFGEGSRLTVL.

The J gene is TRBJ1-1, the V gene TRBV25-1; TCRdb returns TRBD1, unconfirmable since there is no DNA. The germline V gene has CDR1 MGHDK and CDR2 SYGVNS. This CDR3 comprises 15 residues. This CDR3 is CASSRLDRMNTEAFF.

The V gene is TRBV19, the J gene TRBJ1-1; TCRdb reports TRBD1, a call that lacks DNA to check it against. Germline CDR1 and CDR2: LNHDA and SQIVND (reference sequence). CDR3 length equals 15 residues. This chain's CDR3 is CASTEGGSPNAEAFF.

This chain connects TRBV12-3 or TRBV12-4 to TRBJ2-1; TCRdb indicates TRBD1, and absent DNA this call remains unverified. The CDR3 consists of 15 residues. The CDR3 here is CASSLVGGGSGQQFF.

This chain uses TRBV3-1 with TRBJ1-1. Germline CDR1 reads LGHDT; CDR2 reads YNNKEL (reference sequence). This CDR3 has 14 residues. The CDR3 protein is CASSQVGLNNEAFF. The full variable domain, completed using reference TRBV3-1 and TRBJ1-1, is DTAVSQTPKYLVTQMGNDKSIKCEQNLGHDTMYWYKQDSKKFLKIMFSYNNKELIINETVPNRFSPKSPDKAHLNLHINSLELGDSAVYFCASSQVGLNNEAFFGQGTRLTVV.

This rearrangement joins TRBV18 to TRBJ2-6. From germline, CDR1 is KGHSH and CDR2 LQKENI. The CDR3 extends over 13 amino acids. The CDR3 sequence: CASSNSGANVLIF.

This CDR3 reads CAIKSSGDEQFF. This sequence joins TRBV10-3 and TRBJ2-1; there is no DNA to check the TCRdb D call of TRBD1. CDR1 ENHRY and CDR2 SYGVKD come from the germline V gene. The CDR3 is 12 residues long.

The J gene is TRBJ1-1, the V gene TRBV10-3. Germline V gene sequence: CDR1 ENHRY, CDR2 SYGVKD. The CDR3 contains 13 residues. CDR3 residues: CAISESMLTEAFF.

The rearrangement links TRBV5-6 to TRBJ1-2; the TCRdb call, TRBD1, lacks DNA for checking. The CDR3 sequence is 15 residues long. Germline V CDR1 and CDR2: SGHDT, YYEEEE. This chain's CDR3 is CASSFLQGESYGYTF.